Below, one T cell receptor (beta chain) is given with its context. This sample was included in a study of blood T cell repertoires in COVID-19. Study as a whole: The cDNA or gDNA used as material had been derived from T cells, B-cell-depleted T cells, or PBMCs.

The data were produced by immunoSEQ multiplex PCR, yet TCRdb's version contains in-frame clones alone and is incomplete. This sample has about 130,000 clones; around 83% occur once, and the top ten carry 10% to 15%. Germline CDR1 reads SEHNR; CDR2 reads FQNEAQ (reference sequence). V gave up 4 bases and J gave up 8 bases; unmatched junction bases: 8. The CDR3 is 16 residues long. The sample was peripheral blood. The TCR sequence derives from a man aged 55 to 70 with acute or convalescent COVID-19. The V gene is TRBV7-9, the J gene TRBJ2-1, with TRBD2 matching 13 bases. The CDR3 region has the DNA TGTGCCAGCAGCTCCAAACTAGCGGGAGGGCCGGATGAGCAGTTCTTC. This sequence encodes CASSSKLAGGPDEQFF.